These T cell receptor beta chains were read from a single sample in a study of T cell responses to AZD1222 COVID-19 vaccine. The method was immunoSEQ multiplex PCR; TCRdb's version includes in-frame clones alone and lacks a portion of them. The sample has 100,000 or so clones, about 85% seen once; the top ten hold 2.5% to 3%. The sample was peripheral blood, taken on day 0 of AZD1222 vaccination. Receptors originate from an adult in good health. Each CDR3 is given with its conserved first and last residue. D genes are given only for firm matches. A clone size is listed for some rows: how often the clone was seen (once, few, many), or a class if it is expanded.

d_call	v_call	j_call	clone_size	cdr3_nt	cdr3_aa
.	TRBV24-1	TRBJ1-2	.	TGTGCCACCAGGGGGCTCGGGTATGGCTACACCTTC	CATRGLGYGYTF
.	TRBV19	TRBJ1-5	few	TGTGCCAGTAGTAGGAGGGCTAGTCAGCCCCAGCATTTT	CASSRRASQPQHF
.	TRBV10-3	TRBJ1-1	.	TGTGCCGTCAGGGGAATAGGGACTGAAGCTTTCTTT	CAVRGIGTEAFF
.	TRBV4-1	TRBJ1-3	.	TGCGCCAGCAGCCAAGTCCAAGCGGCAGGAAACACCATATATTTT	CASSQVQAAGNTIYF
.	TRBV15	TRBJ1-3	.	TGTGCCACCAGCAGAACCAAATCAAGCTCTGGAAACACCATATATTTT	CATSRTKSSSGNTIYF
.	TRBV29-1	TRBJ2-7	.	TGCAGCGTTGAGTCGGCGACCGAGCAGTACTTC	CSVESATEQYF
.	TRBV4-1	TRBJ1-2	.	TGCGCCAGCAGCCAAGATCGGGACCAATGGGGAGCTGGCTACACCTTC	CASSQDRDQWGAGYTF
TRBD2	TRBV5-1	TRBJ2-7	.	TGCGCCAGCAGCCTAGGGACTAGCGGGTCCTACGAGCAGTACTTC	CASSLGTSGSYEQYF
.	TRBV19	TRBJ1-3	.	TGTGCCAGTATGTTTCCGGGAAGATCTGGAAACACCATATATTTT	CASMFPGRSGNTIYF
.	TRBV4-1	TRBJ1-1	.	TGCGCCAGCAGCCCCCGTTTAGGCACTGAAGCTTTCTTT	CASSPRLGTEAFF
.	TRBV5-5	TRBJ1-5	.	TGTGCCAGCAGCCCCGACAGAAATCAGCCCCAGCATTTT	CASSPDRNQPQHF
TRBD2	TRBV11-3	TRBJ2-3	few	TGTGCCAGCAGCTTAGCGGGAGGGAACACAGATACGCAGTATTTT	CASSLAGGNTDTQYF
TRBD1	TRBV5-4	TRBJ1-2	.	TGTGCCAGCGGGGACAGCAACTATGGCTACACCTTC	CASGDSNYGYTF
TRBD1	TRBV4-1	TRBJ2-2	.	TGCGCCAGCAGCCAAGTTACAGGGGCCGGGGAGCTGTTTTTT	CASSQVTGAGELFF
.	TRBV7-3	TRBJ2-1	.	TGTGCCAGCAGCCTTACTAGGGACCACAATGAGCAGTTCTTC	CASSLTRDHNEQFF
.	TRBV18	TRBJ1-1	.	TGTGCCAGCTCACCAGGGATTGACACTGAAGCTTTCTTT	CASSPGIDTEAFF
.	TRBV7-3	TRBJ1-1	.	TGTGCCAGCAGCTCCCAGGGTGGCGGTGAAGCTTTCTTT	CASSSQGGGEAFF
.	TRBV4-1	TRBJ1-2	.	TGCGCCAGCAGCCAAGATAGCGGAACAGGGAACTATGGCTACACCTTC	CASSQDSGTGNYGYTF
.	TRBV7-9	TRBJ2-7	.	TGTGCCAGCAGCTTAGTCGGCAGGGGAAACTACGAGCAGTACTTC	CASSLVGRGNYEQYF
.	TRBV12-3/TRBV12-4	TRBJ2-7	once	TGTGCCAGCAGTGCCCGCTGGTCTTACGAGCAGTACTTC	CASSARWSYEQYF
TRBD2	TRBV6-2/TRBV6-3	TRBJ2-5	.	TGTGCCAGCAGTTACTCTCGTAGCGGGGGCCAAGAGACCCAGTACTTC	CASSYSRSGGQETQYF
TRBD2	TRBV14	TRBJ2-1	.	TGTGCCAGCAGCCAAGAAACGCGGACTAGCGGGGGGGCCCGCAATGAGCAGTTCTTC	CASSQETRTSGGARNEQFF
.	TRBV2	TRBJ1-2	.	TGTGCCAGCAGTGAAGACGGGAACTATGGCTACACCTTC	CASSEDGNYGYTF
.	TRBV6-2/TRBV6-3	TRBJ1-1	.	TGTGCCAGCAGTCCCCGTTCCACTGAAGCTTTCTTT	CASSPRSTEAFF
.	TRBV29-1	TRBJ2-2	.	TGCAGCGTTGAAGACGACAGAGAAAACACCGGGGAGCTGTTTTTT	CSVEDDRENTGELFF
TRBD2	TRBV11-1	TRBJ2-3	.	TGTGCCAGCAGCTTGACTAGCGGGGCCGGGGATACGCAGTATTTT	CASSLTSGAGDTQYF
.	TRBV7-2	TRBJ1-1	.	TGTGCCAGCGTCGTCGGGTCTTGGAACACTGAAGCTTTCTTT	CASVVGSWNTEAFF
TRBD2	TRBV4-2	TRBJ2-3	.	TGTGCCAGCAGCCAAGGAGCGGGGGGCCCAGATACGCAGTATTTT	CASSQGAGGPDTQYF
.	TRBV6-5	TRBJ1-1	once	TGTGCCAGCAGTCCCCTGGGTGTTGAAGCTTTCTTT	CASSPLGVEAFF
.	TRBV27	TRBJ2-2	.	TGTGCCAGCAGTAGGAGGGCTGAATTCGCCGGGGAGCTGTTTTTT	CASSRRAEFAGELFF
.	TRBV3-1/TRBV3-2	TRBJ1-4	.	TGTGCCAGCAGCCAAGCGCCGGACGGGAGAGGAAAACTGTTTTTT	CASSQAPDGRGKLFF
.	TRBV6-6	TRBJ1-4	.	TGTGCCAGCAGGTTGTATGATGCAACTAATGAAAAACTGTTTTTT	CASRLYDATNEKLFF
.	TRBV18	TRBJ2-3	.	TGTGCCAGCTCCCAAATGGGGGGGCCCACAGATACGCAGTATTTT	CASSQMGGPTDTQYF
.	TRBV12-3/TRBV12-4	TRBJ2-4	once	TGTGCCAGCAGGGACTTCGACAAAAACATTCAGTACTTC	CASRDFDKNIQYF
TRBD1	TRBV5-4	TRBJ1-6	once	TGTGCCAGCAGTGACAGAACAGGGGGTGTCTCACCCCTCCACTTT	CASSDRTGGVSPLHF
TRBD1	TRBV19	TRBJ2-3	.	TGTGCCAGTACTCATTCAGGGGGAGATACGCAGTATTTT	CASTHSGGDTQYF
.	TRBV2	TRBJ2-2	.	TGTGCCAGCAGTCGGAGTTGGGGCACCGGGGAGCTGTTTTTT	CASSRSWGTGELFF
.	TRBV24-1	TRBJ1-2	.	TGTGCCACCAGTGATTTCCCCCACAGTCCCTTCGACTATGGCTACACCTTC	CATSDFPHSPFDYGYTF
.	TRBV9	TRBJ1-4	.	TGTGCCAGCAGCGCCCGACTGGGACAAAGAAAACTGTTTTTT	CASSARLGQRKLFF
.	TRBV9	TRBJ2-3	.	TGTGCCAGCAGCGTAGGGCCCTCCGAAGTGGATACGCAGTATTTT	CASSVGPSEVDTQYF